This is a list of T cell receptor beta chains from one sample in a study of cytomegalovirus exposure and HLA in healthy donors. Using immunoSEQ multiplex PCR, the repertoire was profiled, and TCRdb retains in-frame clones only, with some absent. Of 150,000 to 170,000 clones in the sample, roughly 70% were seen once. The sample consisted of PBMCs. All receptors come from a man aged 25-45 years in good health and CMV-seronegative. Both conserved end residues are part of each CDR3. The order of the fields is D gene, J gene, V gene, clone size, CDR3 protein, CDR3 DNA. The D gene is left open where the match is weak. Size values are once, few and many counts, or a class for expanded clones, and some rows have none.

D gene: TRBD1
J gene: TRBJ1-4
V gene: TRBV2
clone size: -
CDR3 protein: CASRVQGTGEKLFF
CDR3 DNA: TGTGCCAGCAGGGTACAGGGGACTGGTGAAAAACTGTTTTTT

D gene: -
J gene: TRBJ2-5
V gene: TRBV7-9
clone size: -
CDR3 protein: CASSFTNPETQYF
CDR3 DNA: TGTGCCAGCAGCTTTACTAACCCCGAGACCCAGTACTTC

D gene: -
J gene: TRBJ2-1
V gene: TRBV7-9
clone size: -
CDR3 protein: CASSLNSYNEQFF
CDR3 DNA: TGTGCCAGCAGCCTTAACTCCTACAATGAGCAGTTCTTC

D gene: TRBD2
J gene: TRBJ2-1
V gene: TRBV27
clone size: -
CDR3 protein: CASSDSASGGYNEQFF
CDR3 DNA: TGTGCCAGCAGTGATTCGGCTAGCGGGGGGTACAATGAGCAGTTCTTC

D gene: -
J gene: TRBJ2-7
V gene: TRBV5-4
clone size: -
CDR3 protein: CASSWGGAGSYEQYF
CDR3 DNA: TGTGCCAGCAGCTGGGGGGGGGCTGGTTCCTACGAGCAGTACTTC

D gene: TRBD2
J gene: TRBJ2-7
V gene: TRBV6-6
clone size: -
CDR3 protein: CASSPSAGGRGDEQYF
CDR3 DNA: TGTGCCAGCAGCCCCTCTGCGGGGGGGCGGGGGGACGAGCAGTACTTC

D gene: TRBD1
J gene: TRBJ1-6
V gene: TRBV5-5
clone size: few
CDR3 protein: CASSSGQDESPLHF
CDR3 DNA: TGTGCCAGCAGCTCCGGACAGGACGAATCACCCCTCCACTTT

D gene: TRBD1
J gene: TRBJ1-1
V gene: TRBV28
clone size: -
CDR3 protein: CASNSRDRGFRHTEAFF
CDR3 DNA: TGTGCCAGCAATTCCCGGGACAGGGGGTTTCGGCACACTGAAGCTTTCTTT

D gene: TRBD1
J gene: TRBJ1-1
V gene: TRBV19
clone size: -
CDR3 protein: CASSPGNRGSTEAFF
CDR3 DNA: TGTGCCAGTAGTCCAGGGAACAGGGGATCCACTGAAGCTTTCTTT

D gene: -
J gene: TRBJ2-7
V gene: TRBV16
clone size: -
CDR3 protein: CASSQTDRSYEQYF
CDR3 DNA: TGTGCCAGCAGCCAAACCGACAGATCCTACGAGCAGTACTTC

D gene: -
J gene: TRBJ2-7
V gene: TRBV29-1
clone size: -
CDR3 protein: CSVVTETSYEQYF
CDR3 DNA: TGCAGCGTTGTGACAGAAACCTCCTACGAGCAGTACTTC

D gene: TRBD1
J gene: TRBJ1-2
V gene: TRBV6-1
clone size: once
CDR3 protein: CASSGGDSYGYTF
CDR3 DNA: TGTGCCAGCAGTGGGGGGGACAGCTATGGCTACACCTTC

D gene: -
J gene: TRBJ1-2
V gene: TRBV12-2
clone size: -
CDR3 protein: CASRLGRDRGDYGYTF
CDR3 DNA: TGTGCAAGTCGCTTAGGGAGGGACAGGGGAGACTATGGCTACACCTTC

D gene: -
J gene: TRBJ2-7
V gene: TRBV30
clone size: -
CDR3 protein: CAWSLLGTLHHEQYF
CDR3 DNA: TGTGCCTGGAGTCTTCTAGGGACTTTGCACCACGAGCAGTACTTC

D gene: TRBD1
J gene: TRBJ1-5
V gene: TRBV27
clone size: -
CDR3 protein: CASSLWKWTGGNQPQHF
CDR3 DNA: TGTGCCAGCAGTTTATGGAAATGGACAGGGGGAAATCAGCCCCAGCATTTT

D gene: TRBD1
J gene: TRBJ1-1
V gene: TRBV19
clone size: -
CDR3 protein: CASRQGMEASEAFF
CDR3 DNA: TGTGCCAGCCGACAGGGAATGGAAGCTAGCGAAGCTTTCTTT

D gene: TRBD1
J gene: TRBJ1-2
V gene: TRBV28
clone size: -
CDR3 protein: CASSLRTGGRSYTF
CDR3 DNA: TGTGCCAGCAGTTTAAGGACAGGGGGTAGGAGCTACACCTTC

D gene: -
J gene: TRBJ1-3
V gene: TRBV7-6
clone size: -
CDR3 protein: CASSFAQGFGNTIYF
CDR3 DNA: TGTGCCAGCAGCTTCGCACAGGGCTTTGGAAACACCATATATTTT

D gene: -
J gene: TRBJ2-5
V gene: TRBV4-3
clone size: -
CDR3 protein: CASSQDTAAGGETQYF
CDR3 DNA: TGCGCCAGCAGCCAAGATACCGCGGCAGGCGGGGAGACCCAGTACTTC

D gene: -
J gene: TRBJ2-1
V gene: TRBV5-4
clone size: -
CDR3 protein: CASSLADSPDEQFF
CDR3 DNA: TGTGCCAGCAGCTTGGCCGATAGCCCGGATGAGCAGTTCTTC

D gene: TRBD1
J gene: TRBJ1-1
V gene: TRBV5-6
clone size: -
CDR3 protein: CASSPRDREGKAFF
CDR3 DNA: TGTGCCAGCAGCCCCCGGGACAGGGAGGGCAAAGCTTTCTTT

D gene: TRBD1
J gene: TRBJ2-7
V gene: TRBV28
clone size: -
CDR3 protein: CASTADRSNYEQYF
CDR3 DNA: TGTGCCAGCACCGCGGACAGGAGCAACTACGAGCAGTACTTC

D gene: TRBD2
J gene: TRBJ2-1
V gene: TRBV4-2
clone size: -
CDR3 protein: CASSQDSGRGGPNEQFF
CDR3 DNA: TGTGCCAGCAGCCAAGATTCGGGGCGGGGGGGCCCCAATGAGCAGTTCTTC

D gene: TRBD1
J gene: TRBJ1-1
V gene: TRBV6-6
clone size: few
CDR3 protein: CASSAPTGSTEAFF
CDR3 DNA: TGTGCCAGCAGTGCACCGACAGGGAGCACTGAAGCTTTCTTT

D gene: TRBD1
J gene: TRBJ1-2
V gene: TRBV6-5
clone size: -
CDR3 protein: CASSYRTGREGYTF
CDR3 DNA: TGTGCCAGCAGTTACCGGACAGGCCGTGAGGGCTACACCTTC

D gene: -
J gene: TRBJ1-1
V gene: TRBV2
clone size: -
CDR3 protein: CASPGNTEAFF
CDR3 DNA: TGTGCCAGCCCGGGGAACACTGAAGCTTTCTTT

D gene: TRBD2
J gene: TRBJ2-7
V gene: TRBV27
clone size: -
CDR3 protein: CASRGGVYEQYF
CDR3 DNA: TGTGCCAGCAGGGGGGGGGTGTACGAGCAGTACTTC

D gene: TRBD2
J gene: TRBJ2-1
V gene: TRBV18
clone size: few
CDR3 protein: CASSPTWGTSGREQFF
CDR3 DNA: TGTGCCAGCTCACCCACCTGGGGGACTAGCGGGCGTGAGCAGTTCTTC

D gene: -
J gene: TRBJ1-1
V gene: TRBV5-1
clone size: -
CDR3 protein: CASSPSGQNTEAFF
CDR3 DNA: TGCGCCAGCAGCCCAAGTGGGCAGAACACTGAAGCTTTCTTT

D gene: -
J gene: TRBJ2-6
V gene: TRBV30
clone size: -
CDR3 protein: CAWGHLSGANVLTF
CDR3 DNA: TGTGCCTGGGGACACCTCTCTGGGGCCAACGTCCTGACTTTC

D gene: TRBD1
J gene: TRBJ2-7
V gene: TRBV5-1
clone size: -
CDR3 protein: CASRPTGGPYEQYF
CDR3 DNA: TGCGCCAGCAGGCCTACAGGGGGTCCCTACGAGCAGTACTTC

D gene: -
J gene: TRBJ1-1
V gene: TRBV7-9
clone size: -
CDR3 protein: CASSLAQAGTEAFF
CDR3 DNA: TGTGCCAGCAGCTTAGCCCAGGCTGGGACTGAAGCTTTCTTT

D gene: -
J gene: TRBJ2-3
V gene: TRBV6-1
clone size: -
CDR3 protein: CASSESQGRPDTQYF
CDR3 DNA: TGTGCCAGCAGTGAGTCCCAGGGCCGGCCAGATACGCAGTATTTT

D gene: -
J gene: TRBJ1-5
V gene: TRBV6-5
clone size: -
CDR3 protein: CASSYRENNQPQHF
CDR3 DNA: TGTGCCAGCAGTTACCGGGAAAACAATCAGCCCCAGCATTTT

D gene: TRBD1
J gene: TRBJ1-1
V gene: TRBV11-2
clone size: -
CDR3 protein: CASSLGQLNTEAFF
CDR3 DNA: TGTGCCAGCAGCTTGGGACAGCTGAACACTGAAGCTTTCTTT

D gene: -
J gene: TRBJ2-5
V gene: TRBV28
clone size: few
CDR3 protein: CASSLGGRARETQYF
CDR3 DNA: TGTGCCAGCAGTTTGGGTGGGCGGGCCAGGGAGACCCAGTACTTC

D gene: TRBD2
J gene: TRBJ2-2
V gene: TRBV28
clone size: -
CDR3 protein: CASRSGDHTGELFF
CDR3 DNA: TGTGCCAGCCGTAGCGGGGACCACACCGGGGAGCTGTTTTTT

D gene: -
J gene: TRBJ2-1
V gene: TRBV19
clone size: -
CDR3 protein: CASSIASVIAYNEQFF
CDR3 DNA: TGTGCCAGTAGTATTGCTAGCGTGATCGCCTACAATGAGCAGTTCTTC

D gene: -
J gene: TRBJ2-1
V gene: TRBV6-6
clone size: once
CDR3 protein: CASSYGNWGEQFF
CDR3 DNA: TGTGCCAGCAGTTACGGAAACTGGGGCGAGCAGTTCTTC

D gene: TRBD1
J gene: TRBJ2-6
V gene: TRBV5-1
clone size: -
CDR3 protein: CASSPGQENSGANVLTF
CDR3 DNA: TGCGCCAGCAGCCCGGGACAGGAAAACTCTGGGGCCAACGTCCTGACTTTC

D gene: -
J gene: TRBJ2-7
V gene: TRBV6-5
clone size: -
CDR3 protein: CASSSPGTYEQYF
CDR3 DNA: TGTGCCAGCAGTTCCCCGGGGACCTACGAGCAGTACTTC

D gene: TRBD1
J gene: TRBJ1-5
V gene: TRBV28
clone size: -
CDR3 protein: CASSVTTGGGQPQHF
CDR3 DNA: TGTGCCAGCAGTGTAACGACAGGGGGCGGTCAGCCCCAGCATTTT

D gene: TRBD1
J gene: TRBJ1-5
V gene: TRBV29-1
clone size: -
CDR3 protein: CSARTGKQPQHF
CDR3 DNA: TGCAGCGCACGGACAGGGAAGCAGCCCCAGCATTTT

D gene: TRBD2
J gene: TRBJ2-2
V gene: TRBV5-6
clone size: -
CDR3 protein: CASGLAGGELFF
CDR3 DNA: TGTGCCAGCGGTCTAGCGGGCGGGGAGCTGTTTTTT

D gene: -
J gene: TRBJ1-6
V gene: TRBV13
clone size: -
CDR3 protein: CASSSHAGDSPLHF
CDR3 DNA: TGTGCCAGCAGCTCCCACGCAGGGGATTCACCCCTCCACTTT

D gene: TRBD2
J gene: TRBJ2-3
V gene: TRBV28
clone size: -
CDR3 protein: CASIPRGLAGRKMWADTQYF
CDR3 DNA: TGTGCCAGCATTCCTCGAGGGCTAGCGGGGAGGAAAATGTGGGCAGATACGCAGTATTTT

D gene: -
J gene: TRBJ2-5
V gene: TRBV19
clone size: -
CDR3 protein: CASGQTLQETQYF
CDR3 DNA: TGTGCCAGTGGGCAAACCCTTCAAGAGACCCAGTACTTC

D gene: -
J gene: TRBJ2-1
V gene: TRBV14
clone size: -
CDR3 protein: CASSQGAYNEQFF
CDR3 DNA: TGTGCCAGCAGCCAGGGAGCTTACAATGAGCAGTTCTTC

D gene: TRBD1
J gene: TRBJ2-7
V gene: TRBV25-1
clone size: -
CDR3 protein: CASSGRGTGGLYEQYF
CDR3 DNA: TGTGCCAGCAGTGGCAGGGGGACAGGGGGCCTCTACGAGCAGTACTTC

D gene: TRBD1
J gene: TRBJ1-2
V gene: TRBV7-2
clone size: -
CDR3 protein: CASSRTTGSGYTF
CDR3 DNA: TGTGCCAGCAGCCGTACGACAGGGTCCGGCTACACCTTC

D gene: TRBD1
J gene: TRBJ2-1
V gene: TRBV7-9
clone size: -
CDR3 protein: CASSPRDRITVSGNEQFF
CDR3 DNA: TGTGCCAGCAGCCCTCGGGACAGGATTACAGTCTCCGGCAATGAGCAGTTCTTC

D gene: -
J gene: TRBJ2-7
V gene: TRBV28
clone size: -
CDR3 protein: CASTEGRVYEQYF
CDR3 DNA: TGTGCCAGCACGGAGGGCAGGGTTTACGAGCAGTACTTC

D gene: -
J gene: TRBJ2-3
V gene: TRBV4-2
clone size: -
CDR3 protein: CASSPPGSTDTQYF
CDR3 DNA: TGTGCCAGCAGCCCCCCGGGATCCACAGATACGCAGTATTTT

D gene: -
J gene: TRBJ2-5
V gene: TRBV9
clone size: -
CDR3 protein: CASSVAGEIWGETQYF
CDR3 DNA: TGTGCCAGCAGCGTAGCCGGGGAAATTTGGGGAGAGACCCAGTACTTC

D gene: -
J gene: TRBJ2-2
V gene: TRBV18
clone size: -
CDR3 protein: CASSPSPSPTGELFF
CDR3 DNA: TGTGCCAGCTCACCATCTCCTTCTCCCACCGGGGAGCTGTTTTTT

D gene: -
J gene: TRBJ1-4
V gene: TRBV7-9
clone size: -
CDR3 protein: CASSPVEKLFF
CDR3 DNA: TGTGCCAGCAGCCCTGTTGAAAAACTGTTTTTT

D gene: -
J gene: TRBJ1-1
V gene: TRBV7-3
clone size: -
CDR3 protein: CASSLVSVDTEAFF
CDR3 DNA: TGTGCCAGCAGCTTAGTATCCGTTGACACTGAAGCTTTCTTT

D gene: TRBD1
J gene: TRBJ2-5
V gene: TRBV18
clone size: many
CDR3 protein: CASSPGTAQETQYF
CDR3 DNA: TGTGCCAGCTCACCTGGGACAGCCCAAGAGACCCAGTACTTC